Presented here are 5 T cell receptor beta chains from one specimen sequenced in a study of cytomegalovirus exposure and HLA in healthy donors. PCR employed 60 Vbeta and 13 Jbeta primers. Produced via immunoSEQ multiplex PCR; TCRdb's table is partial and in-frame only. The sample's table shows about 99,000 clones. Sequencing was carried out using PBMCs. These receptor sequences come from a middle-aged man in good health and CMV-seronegative.

This rearrangement joins TRBV19 to TRBJ2-7; 8 bases are shared with TRBD1. In germline, CDR1 is LNHDA, CDR2 SQIVND (reference sequence). This CDR3 contains 14 residues. V lost 5 bases and J lost 5; bases outside the gene matches: 8. CDR3 amino acids: CASSPGQGRNEQYF. The CDR3, as DNA: TGTGCCAGTAGTCCCGGACAGGGCAGAAACGAGCAGTACTTC.

V usage is TRBV4-2 and J usage is TRBJ1-4; 11 bases line up with TRBD1. The germline V gene has CDR1 LGHNA and CDR2 YNFKEQ. V lost 3 bases to trimming and J lost 8 bases; unmatched junction nucleotides: 5. The CDR3 length is 15 residues. CDR3 DNA: TGTGCCAGCAGCCACCCGGACAGGGGGCGAGAAAAACTGTTTTTT. This encodes CASSHPDRGREKLFF.

The chain joins TRBV29-1 to TRBJ2-3; unclear D gene. Deletions cut 3 bases from V and 1 base from J, with 14 bases between. The CDR3 runs 15 residues. Germline V CDR1 and CDR2: SQVTM, ANQGSEA. The CDR3 coding sequence is TGCAGCGTTGAGAAGGTAGGCGGAGGCACAGATACGCAGTATTTT. Translation gives CSVEKVGGGTDTQYF.

The gene calls are TRBV2 and TRBJ2-5, with D possibly TRBD1 on 6 matching bases. CDR1 and CDR2 (germline): SNHLY, FYNNEI. CDR3 length: 12 amino acids. Trimming cost V 3 bases and J 7 bases, with 9 bases left between them. CDR3 nucleotides: TGTGCCAGCAGTGAGCAGGGGCGGACCCAGTACTTC. Translation: CASSEQGRTQYF.

The chain joins TRBV30 to TRBJ1-1, with D possibly being TRBD1 (5 bases). Germline V gives CDR1 GTSNPN, CDR2 SVGIG (reference sequence). The CDR3 runs to 18 residues. V was shortened by 0 bases and J by 1 base, with 21 bases between the two germline ends. The CDR3 loop is CAWSVTRVNWRGNTEAFF. DNA for the CDR3: TGTGCCTGGAGTGTAACCAGGGTAAACTGGCGGGGGAACACTGAAGCTTTCTTT.